These 8 T cell receptor beta chains share one sample of origin, sequenced in a study of beta chain features in type 1 diabetes. The investigators reverse transcribed all of the isolated RNA, so they sequenced expressed TCRB transcripts. Generated by immunoSEQ multiplex PCR, the TCRdb table keeps only in-frame clones and is missing some. The table records under 400,000 clones, 11% to 15% of them present only once. Sequencing input: central memory CD4+ T cells from blood. These receptors were taken from a man in his thirties or forties in good health.

This clone was detected a few times. This sequence joins TRBV5-1 and TRBJ2-3, with a tentative D call TRBD1 (5 bases). V was shortened by 6 bases and J by 0 bases, with 14 bases between the two germline ends. The CDR3 covers 15 residues. Looked up from germline, CDR1 is SGHRS and CDR2 is YFSETQ. In DNA form, the CDR3 reads TGCGCCAGCACCCCCCAAGGGGCTAGCACAGATACGCAGTATTTT. It encodes CASTPQGASTDTQYF.

The rearrangement links TRBV4-2 to TRBJ1-2; D unclear. The CDR3 is made up of 15 amino acids. V lost 2 bases and J 3 bases, leaving 13 bases between the germline ends. In germline, CDR1 is LGHNA, CDR2 YNFKEQ. CDR3 nucleotides: TGTGCCAGCAGCCAAAGGGCCGTGGGTCACTATGGCTACACCTTC. It yields the protein CASSQRAVGHYGYTF.

The J gene is TRBJ2-1, the V gene TRBV19; D not certain. V was clipped by 10 bases and J by 5 bases, with 18 bases between them. CDR1 LNHDA and CDR2 SQIVND come from the germline V gene (reference sequence). The CDR3 loop spans 14 amino acids. CDR3 DNA: TGTGCCACCACACCGAGTCCGCAAGACAATGAGCAGTTCTTC. It yields the protein CATTPSPQDNEQFF.

The chain is built from TRBV7-2 and TRBJ2-7, with 9 bases fitting TRBD1. This CDR3 contains 15 residues. V gave up 1 base and J gave up 3 bases; unmatched junction bases: 4. CDR1 is SGHTA and CDR2 is FQGNSA in the germline V gene. The CDR3 here is CASSLDRTGVYEQYF. CDR3 in DNA: TGTGCCAGCAGCTTAGACCGGACAGGGGTCTACGAGCAGTACTTC.

The CDR3 loop reads CATSRARQGNEQFF. Written as DNA, the CDR3 is TGTGCCACCAGCAGGGCTCGACAGGGGAATGAGCAGTTCTTC. This chain uses TRBV15 with TRBJ2-1; TRBD1 matches at 8 bases. CDR1 and CDR2 from the germline V gene are LNHNV and YYDKDF (reference sequence). Trimming at V came to 3 bases and at J to 7 bases, leaving 5 bases not matched to a gene. The CDR3 is 14 amino acids. The whole variable domain, remainder taken from reference TRBV15 and TRBJ2-1, is DAMVIQNPRYQVTQFGKPVTLSCSQTLNHNVMYWYQQKSSQAPKLLFHYYDKDFNNEADTPDNFQSRRPNTSFCFLDIRSPGLGDTAMYLCATSRARQGNEQFFGPGTRLTVL.

This clone was picked up a small number of times. The chain has TRBV4-3 and TRBJ2-1, with no clear D. V was pared by 1 base and J by 10 bases, with 11 bases between. The CDR3 is 13 residues long. Looked up from germline, CDR1 is LGHNA and CDR2 is YSLEER. The CDR3 protein is CASSQVGNWEQFF. CDR3 in DNA: TGCGCCAGCAGCCAAGTGGGCAACTGGGAGCAGTTCTTC.

This clone was observed many times. J is TRBJ2-1 and V is TRBV18; no firm D call. Germline lookup yields CDR1 KGHSH and CDR2 LQKENI. The CDR3 covers 17 residues. Trimming shortened V by 0 bases and J by 4 bases, and 16 bases separated the two germline ends. The CDR3 bases are TGTGCCAGCTCACCACCCGGCCAGGCCAACAATTACAATGAGCAGTTCTTC. This translates into CASSPPGQANNYNEQFF.

The chain carries TRBV5-1 and TRBJ2-1; 12 nucleotides line up with TRBD2. With V trimmed by 7 bases and J by 8 bases, 13 bases remained unmatched. The CDR3 is 16 amino acids. Germline V gives CDR1 SGHRS, CDR2 YFSETQ. CDR3 nucleotides: TGCGCCAGCGCCCCCCCGACTAGCGGGAGTTTCGATGAGCAGTTCTTC. As protein: CASAPPTSGSFDEQFF.